The clone carrying this TCR beta chain has at least ten counts. An end of the junction differs from the germline gene, which may be a read error. TCRdb re-called the RT-PCR reads with MiXCR, one entry per CDR3 protein. The sample comprises almost 700,000 distinct CDR3 sequences, 14% of which are singletons, and 3.6% rests with the top ten. The clonotype was recovered from a female donor in good health, serving as a healthy control. The sample consisted of memory CD4+ T cells from blood.

The CDR3 bases are TGTGCCAGCAGTTTAGTGTCAGACACTGAAGCTTTCTTT. This translates into CASSLVSDTEAFF. The chain carries TRBV7-9 and TRBJ1-1; no clear D. Germline V lookup: CDR1 SEHNR, CDR2 FQNEAQ (reference sequence). The CDR3 contains 13 residues.